Sequencing of this T cell receptor beta chain was carried out in a study of low-dose radiotherapy and immunotherapy resistance in tumors (dated by TCRdb to the early 2020s). Concerning the study at large: In Cohort 1, each fraction delivered 0.5 Gy every 2 weeks, and the prescribed total PTV dose was 6.5 Gy. The trial did not randomize participants into treatment groups. Patients were given nivolumab as a 240 mg flat dose every two weeks and ipilimumab at 1 mg/kg every six weeks, with both drugs delivered intravenously. Eight patients were included in the translational analysis: three from the first dose cohort and the first five from the second dose cohort. Every two weeks, patients got intravenous cyclophosphamide at 200 mg/m2, given one day ahead of each radiation and immunotherapy administration. Starting on cycle 1 day 1, patients took 300 mg of aspirin by mouth once a day for four cycles. Patients in Cohort 2 were given 1 Gy per fraction every two weeks, for a total of 13 Gy across 26 weeks.

This clonotype is deemed medium-sized (0.01 to 0.1%). Its antigen has not been determined. One base away there is no much larger clone; base qualities are not given. Reads for this sample came from an Illumina HiSeq 2500. To make first-strand cDNA, Superscript III was used along with a set of TRAV- and TRBV-specific primers so that both the TCRalpha and TCRbeta chains were covered. TCRs were amplified for 20 PCR cycles with Phusion, using a constant-region primer paired with the adapter attached to the V primers. Isolated mRNA was amplified with the MessageAmp II aRNA Amplification Kit, using a roughly 15-hour in vitro transcription at 37°C. mRNA for TCR sequencing was isolated with the Dynabeads mRNA DIRECT Purification Kit. Indexed Illumina adapters were added in a second Phusion PCR of 25 cycles, after which AMPure XP beads were used to purify the products. Regarding the original processing steps: Custom Perl scripts pooled TCR sequences encoding the same protein, removed out-of-frame sequences and computed each clonotype's abundance. Any TCR sequence backed by just one read was left out of the analysis. The metrics used to describe the repertoires included Shannon entropy, Gini index, clonality, richness, and the frequency of TCRs shared between repertoires. The raw public reads went through TCRdb reprocessing: fastp at Q25, MiXCR clone calling, in-frame beta chains kept. A single entry per CDR3 protein holds the most common genes and DNA from its merged rows. TCRdb, not the original authors, processed these V and J calls. This sample comprises roughly 56,000 distinct CDR3 sequences, under 30% of them detected only once. The leading ten clones occupy under 7% of the sample.

What the time point label conveys for this sample: after trial treatment. Read against the paper, the sample's treatment or condition label means: LDRT plus nivolumab, ipilimumab, low-dose cyclophosphamide and aspirin (RACIN trial). The donors came from RACIN, which was a single-arm phase I dose-escalation trial that paired nivolumab and ipilimumab with aspirin, low-dose cyclophosphamide and low-dose radiotherapy. Patients were eligible if they had advanced solid tumors that were TIL-negative. Including cysteine and phenylalanine, the CDR3 has 16 amino acids. Solely the CDR3 DNA is kept, with 48 bases framed from the first base. The junction shows trimming of 4 bases on V and 5 bases on J, plus 18 bases between the germline ends. CDR1 and CDR2 are read off the germline V gene as SGHAT and FQNNGV.

The receptor was isolated from a male donor with prostate cancer. The chain links TRBV11-2 with TRBJ2-1, and the D gene may be TRBD2, 6 bases matching. The specimen was PBMCs, collected after low-dose radiotherapy plus immunotherapy. The DNA sequence reads TGTGCCAGCAGCTCTACCCCAAGCGGGCCCAACAATGAGCAGTTCTTC. This sequence encodes CASSSTPSGPNNEQFF.